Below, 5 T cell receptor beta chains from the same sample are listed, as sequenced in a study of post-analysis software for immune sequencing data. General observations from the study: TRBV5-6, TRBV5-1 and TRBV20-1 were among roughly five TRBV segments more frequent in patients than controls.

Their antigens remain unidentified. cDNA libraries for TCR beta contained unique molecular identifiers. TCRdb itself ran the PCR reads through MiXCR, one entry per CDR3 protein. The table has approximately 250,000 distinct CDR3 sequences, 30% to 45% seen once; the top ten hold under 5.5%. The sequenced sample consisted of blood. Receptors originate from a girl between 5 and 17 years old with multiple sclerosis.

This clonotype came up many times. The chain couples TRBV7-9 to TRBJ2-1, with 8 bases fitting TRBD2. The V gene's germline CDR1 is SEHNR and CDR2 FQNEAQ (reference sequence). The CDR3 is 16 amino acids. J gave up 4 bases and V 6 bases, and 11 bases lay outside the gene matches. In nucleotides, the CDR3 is TGTGCCAGCAGAGACGGCCAGCGGGAGTATTACAATGAGCAGTTCTTC. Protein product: CASRDGQREYYNEQFF. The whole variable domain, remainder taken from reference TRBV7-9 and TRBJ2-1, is DTGVSQNPRHKITKRGQNVTFRCDPISEHNRLYWYRQTLGQGPEFLTYFQNEAQLEKSRLLSDRFSAERPKGSFSTLEIQRTEQGDSAMYLCASRDGQREYYNEQFFGPGTRLTVL.

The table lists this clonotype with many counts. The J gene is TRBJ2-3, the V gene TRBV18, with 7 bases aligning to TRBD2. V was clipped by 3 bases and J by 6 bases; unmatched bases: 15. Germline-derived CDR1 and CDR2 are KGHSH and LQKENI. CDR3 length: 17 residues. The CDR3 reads CASSPMRSGIEGDTQYF. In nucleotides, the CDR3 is TGTGCCAGCTCACCCATGAGGAGCGGGATCGAGGGGGATACGCAGTATTTT.

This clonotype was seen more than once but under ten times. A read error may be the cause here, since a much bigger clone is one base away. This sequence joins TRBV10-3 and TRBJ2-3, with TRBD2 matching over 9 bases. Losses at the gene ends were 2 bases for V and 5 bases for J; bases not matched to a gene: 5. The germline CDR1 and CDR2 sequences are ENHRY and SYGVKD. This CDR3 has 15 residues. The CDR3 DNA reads TGTGCCATCAGTGAGGGAGCGGGAGGAAGAGATACGCAGTATTTT. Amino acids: CAISEGAGGRDTQYF.

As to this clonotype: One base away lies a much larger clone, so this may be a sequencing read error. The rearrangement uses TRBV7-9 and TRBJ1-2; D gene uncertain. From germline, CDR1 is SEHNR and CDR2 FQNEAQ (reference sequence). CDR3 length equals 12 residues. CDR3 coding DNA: TGTACCAGCAGCTTAGAAAACTATGGCTACACCTTC. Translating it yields CTSSLENYGYTF.

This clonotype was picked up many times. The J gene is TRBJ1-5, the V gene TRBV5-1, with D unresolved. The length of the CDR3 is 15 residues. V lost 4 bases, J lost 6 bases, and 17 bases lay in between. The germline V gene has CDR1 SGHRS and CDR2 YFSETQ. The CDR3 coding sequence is TGCGCCAGCAGCCCTTCGGCGACGGCGCGTCAGCCCCAGCATTTT. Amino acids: CASSPSATARQPQHF. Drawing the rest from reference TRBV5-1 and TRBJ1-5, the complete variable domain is KAGVTQTPRYLIKTRGQQVTLSCSPISGHRSVSWYQQTPGQGLQFLFEYFSETQRNKGNFPGRFSGRQFSNSRSEMNVSTLELGDSALYLCASSPSATARQPQHFGDGTRLSIL.